Detailed here is one T cell receptor (beta chain). Its antigen is currently unknown. The CDR3 runs 14 residues. V was pared by 3 bases and J by 3 bases, with 5 bases of the junction left unmatched. Germline V gene lookup returns CDR1 SQVTM and CDR2 ANQGSEA. The data were taken from a study of cytomegalovirus exposure and HLA in healthy donors. Study findings and constraints: Several of the most significant clusters appeared linked to common viral pathogens, based on a later analysis. As a later analysis showed, a missense DCLRE1C variant was linked to trimming of TCR beta V- and J-genes.

The PCR was carried out with 60 Vbeta primers and 13 Jbeta primers. Profiling relied on immunoSEQ multiplex PCR, and the TCRdb table lists in-frame clones only, not all of them. This table holds 60,000 to 65,000 clones, roughly 80% found once. The clonotype originates from a woman aged 40 to 49 in good health and CMV-seropositive. Material for sequencing was PBMCs. The V call is TRBV29-1, the J call TRBJ2-1; 7 nucleotides agree with TRBD1. CDR3 in amino acids: CSVEGQTYYNEQFF. The DNA for the CDR3 is TGCAGCGTTGAGGGACAGACATACTACAATGAGCAGTTCTTC.